The 2 T cell receptor beta chains below all came from one sample that was sequenced in a study of OX40 agonist ivuxolimab in advanced cancers. Some clones are missing from TCRdb's copy, which holds only in-frame ones; the method was immunoSEQ multiplex PCR. Of approximately 50,000 clones listed, over 70% are singletons. The source material was CD4+ or CD8+ T cells sorted from blood, sampled in a trial of the OX40 agonist ivuxolimab. Receptors were obtained from an adult with an advanced solid tumor such as melanoma, head and neck, liver or kidney cancer.

The rearrangement links TRBV11-2 to TRBJ1-1; tentatively, D is TRBD1 (5 bases). The CDR3 length is 14 residues. In germline, CDR1 is SGHAT, CDR2 FQNNGV. Trimming took off 1 base at V and 4 bases at J, with 10 bases between the two ends. The DNA of the CDR3 is TGTGCCAGCAGCTTAGTAGCAGGGTCCACTGAAGCTTTCTTT. Protein product: CASSLVAGSTEAFF.

This sequence joins TRBV11-2 and TRBJ2-2; D gene uncertain. CDR1 is SGHAT, CDR2 FQNNGV, per germline. V lost 3 bases and J lost 0, with 5 bases in between. CDR3 size: 14 residues. The DNA for the CDR3 is TGTGCCAGCAGCTTCCTAGCGAACACCGGGGAGCTGTTTTTT. Translated, it gives CASSFLANTGELFF.